Here is one T cell receptor (beta chain) with its context. Its antigen remains undetermined. No quality values exist for individual bases; no much larger clone is one base distant. The sequencing machine was an Illumina HiSeq 1500. Starting from the raw public reads, TCRdb applied fastp trimming at Q25, assembled clones with MiXCR and retained in-frame beta chains. Rows matching on CDR3 protein sequence are summarized as one entry with the most common DNA and genes. Counted in this sample were hundreds of thousands of distinct CDR3 sequences; roughly 33% of them appeared once. The ten largest account for 15% to 20% of the sample. The CDR3 runs 16 residues from the cysteine to the phenylalanine. The sequence is cut down to CDR3 DNA, 48 bases in frame from base 1. Trimming takes 3 bases off V and 0 bases off J; junction bases not matched to a gene: 6. In the germline V gene (reference sequence), CDR1 corresponds to SGHNT and CDR2 to YYREEE.

The data derive from a study of T cell repertoires in cytomegalovirus infection (dated by TCRdb to about 2019). Describing the broader study: Peptide stimulations targeted recently identified HLA-C-restricted CMV epitopes, whose presentation resists viral immunomodulation, together with well-studied HLA-B-restricted epitopes. Because public TCR beta signatures pointed to carriage of CMV infection together with the matching HLA type, the HLA type of each donor mattered for the analysis. The research as a whole found: Cumulative frequency of public TCR beta family members discriminated carriers of CMV infection plus the relevant HLA type in this cohort and an independent roughly 320-donor cohort. The ex vivo response was dominated by HLA-C-restricted CMV-specific TCR beta clonotypes, and the single most frequent clonotype in two of eight donors was supplied by these HLA-C-restricted clonotypes.

The treatment or condition label on this specimen signifies: in vitro stimulation with specific CMV peptide epitopes to enrich CMV-specific T cells. This receptor was obtained from a human donor in good health (CMV status not recorded). Some clones in this sample may be carry-over from other donors' samples. The sample consisted of cultured PBMCs, taken from culture after CMV antigen stimulation. The chain couples TRBV5-4 to TRBJ2-3; TRBD2 fits 8 bases in the junction. The encoded CDR3 is CASSSSGSWSTDTQYF. The nucleotide sequence is TGTGCCAGCAGCTCAAGCGGGAGTTGGAGCACAGATACGCAGTATTTT.